This passage covers 3 T cell receptor beta chains from one sample sequenced in a study of blood T cell repertoires in COVID-19 (dated by TCRdb to the early 2020s). Libraries were built with the immunoSEQ multiplex PCR assay. TCRdb's version of the immuneACCESS table is confined to in-frame rearrangements and falls short of the full clone set. An unresolved V gene accounts for under half of the shortfall where checked; the remainder is of unknown origin. Across this sample there are around 59,000 clones, with approximately 90% seen only once. The leading ten clones occupy 1.2% to 1.5% of the sample. The specimen sequenced was peripheral blood. The receptor source for this set is a man aged 60-69 years with acute or convalescent COVID-19.

This chain joins TRBV19 and TRBJ1-5; D remains ambiguous. The germline V gene has CDR1 LNHDA and CDR2 SQIVND (reference sequence). This CDR3 is 14 amino acids long. V was shortened by 5 bases and J by 10 bases, with 18 bases between the two germline ends. CDR3 loop: CASSPSAVVKPQHF. In DNA form, the CDR3 reads TGTGCCAGTAGTCCCAGTGCAGTCGTTAAACCCCAGCATTTT.

This sequence joins TRBV5-4 and TRBJ1-1, with D possibly being TRBD1 (5 bases). Trimming stripped 6 bases from V and 7 bases from J, with 16 bases between. Germline assignment: CDR1 SGHNT and CDR2 YYREEE (reference sequence). CDR3 length equals 13 residues. The CDR3 sequence is CASTPGAAVEAFF. CDR3 DNA sequence: TGTGCCAGCACCCCTGGGGCCGCGGTTGAAGCTTTCTTT. The full variable domain, in which reference TRBV5-4 and TRBJ1-1 provide the parts outside the CDR3, is ETGVTQSPTHLIKTRGQQVTLRCSSQSGHNTVSWYQQALGQGPQFIFQYYREEENGRGNFPPRFSGLQFPNYSSELNVNALELDDSALYLCASTPGAAVEAFFGQGTRLTVV.

The chain combines TRBV29-1 with TRBJ1-5; D remains unclear. Germline-derived CDR1 and CDR2 are SQVTM and ANQGSEA. Trimming pared 2 bases from V and 5 bases from J, leaving 10 bases between. CDR3 size: 13 residues. The CDR3: CSVETGRDQPQHF. Written as DNA, the CDR3 is TGCAGCGTTGAAACGGGGAGGGATCAGCCCCAGCATTTT.